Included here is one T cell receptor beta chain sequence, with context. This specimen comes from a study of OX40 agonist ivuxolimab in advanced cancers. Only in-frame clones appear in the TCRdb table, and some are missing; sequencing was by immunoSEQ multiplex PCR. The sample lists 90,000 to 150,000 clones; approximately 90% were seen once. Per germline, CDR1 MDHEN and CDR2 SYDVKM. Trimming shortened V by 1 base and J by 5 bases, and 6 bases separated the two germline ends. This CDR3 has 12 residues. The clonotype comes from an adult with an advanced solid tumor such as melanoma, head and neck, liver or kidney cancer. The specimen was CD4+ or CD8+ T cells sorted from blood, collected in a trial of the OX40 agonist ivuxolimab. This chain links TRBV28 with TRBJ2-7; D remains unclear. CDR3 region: CASSLLVHEQYF. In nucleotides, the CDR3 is TGTGCCAGCAGTTTATTAGTACACGAGCAGTACTTC.